This T cell receptor beta chain comes out of a study of Tregs in tolerant kidney transplant recipients. Study-wide background: CD4+CD25+CD127- cells came from approximately three-day belatacept mixed lymphocyte reactions, some with approximately 5-day graft donor restimulation. Antibodies separated recipient from donor cells.

This clone was counted only a few times. Its antigen is currently unknown. Trimming shortened V by 6 bases and J by 0 bases, and 23 bases separated the two germline ends. This CDR3 has 19 residues. Germline V gene data show CDR1 as LGHNA and CDR2 as YNFKEQ. Study-wide findings and caveats: The small number of patients limits these findings pending further validation. No direct test of biological reproducibility was done here.

TCRdb's table, derived via immunoSEQ multiplex PCR, lists solely in-frame clones and lacks some. The sample lists approximately 2,000 clones; 40% to 60% were seen once. Sequencing used Tregs from blood cultured with allogeneic cells. The sequence came from a human donor in good health. The chain combines TRBV4-2 with TRBJ2-2, with D maybe TRBD2 (6 bases). CDR3 in DNA: TGTGCCAGCAGACCCCAGGTCGGCGGGGCGGACACGAACACCGGGGAGCTGTTTTTT. The encoded protein is CASRPQVGGADTNTGELFF.